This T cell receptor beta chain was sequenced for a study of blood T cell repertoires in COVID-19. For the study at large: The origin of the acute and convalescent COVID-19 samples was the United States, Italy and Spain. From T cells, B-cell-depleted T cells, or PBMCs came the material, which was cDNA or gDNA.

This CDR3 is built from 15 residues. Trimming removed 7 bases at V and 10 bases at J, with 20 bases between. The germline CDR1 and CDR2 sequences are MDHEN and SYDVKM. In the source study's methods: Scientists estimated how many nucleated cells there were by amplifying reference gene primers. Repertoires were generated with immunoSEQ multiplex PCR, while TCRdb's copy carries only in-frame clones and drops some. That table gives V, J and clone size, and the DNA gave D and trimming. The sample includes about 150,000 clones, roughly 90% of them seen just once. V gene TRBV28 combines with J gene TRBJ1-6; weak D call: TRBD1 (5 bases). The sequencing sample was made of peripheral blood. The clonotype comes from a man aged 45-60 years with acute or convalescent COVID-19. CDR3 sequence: CASTSPVGGGSPLHF. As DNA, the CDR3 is TGTGCCAGCACCTCCCCAGTGGGGGGAGGATCACCCCTCCACTTT. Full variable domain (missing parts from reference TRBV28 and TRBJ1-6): DVKVTQSSRYLVKRTGEKVFLECVQDMDHENMFWYRQDPGLGLRLIYFSYDVKMKEKGDIPEGYSVSREKKERFSLILESASTNQTSMYLCASTSPVGGGSPLHFGNGTRLTVT.